A selection of T cell receptor beta chains follows, all from one sample in a study of cytomegalovirus exposure and HLA in healthy donors. Data came from immunoSEQ multiplex PCR; TCRdb stores just in-frame clones and leaves some out. Counted here are some 120,000 clones, approximately 68% occurring once; the ten biggest clones make up around 1.6%. The source material was PBMCs. These receptors were obtained from a man aged 25-45 years in good health and CMV-seropositive. CDR3s include the opening cysteine and the closing phenylalanine or tryptophan. Fields, in order: clone size, D gene, J gene, V gene, CDR3 DNA, CDR3 protein. D genes are given only for firm matches. Size is stated for part of the rows, as once, few or many counts, or as a class when the clone is expanded.

clone_size: NA
d_call: TRBD2
j_call: TRBJ2-7
v_call: TRBV19
cdr3_nt: TGTGCCACCGGGGGTAGGAGCGGGGCCTCCTACGAGCAGTACTTC
cdr3_aa: CATGGRSGASYEQYF

clone_size: NA
d_call: TRBD1
j_call: TRBJ2-1
v_call: TRBV6-1
cdr3_nt: TGTGCCAGCAGTAGACAGGGGGCCTACAATGAGCAGTTCTTC
cdr3_aa: CASSRQGAYNEQFF

clone_size: few
d_call: TRBD1
j_call: TRBJ2-7
v_call: TRBV6-6
cdr3_nt: TGTGCCAGCAGTTACCCGCGGACAGGCAGCTCCTACGAGCAGTACTTC
cdr3_aa: CASSYPRTGSSYEQYF

clone_size: NA
d_call: NA
j_call: TRBJ2-6
v_call: TRBV6-1
cdr3_nt: TGTGCCAGCGGGGCCTCTGGGGCCAACGTCCTGACTTTC
cdr3_aa: CASGASGANVLTF

clone_size: NA
d_call: NA
j_call: TRBJ2-7
v_call: TRBV5-8
cdr3_nt: TGTGCCAGCAGCCTCGACTCCGGAGCCTACGAGCAGTACTTC
cdr3_aa: CASSLDSGAYEQYF

clone_size: NA
d_call: TRBD2
j_call: TRBJ2-3
v_call: TRBV5-1
cdr3_nt: TGCGCCAGCAGCTTGGTAGCGGGAGTTACAGATACGCAGTATTTT
cdr3_aa: CASSLVAGVTDTQYF

clone_size: NA
d_call: TRBD1
j_call: TRBJ1-2
v_call: TRBV28
cdr3_nt: TGTGCCAGCAGCCCAAGGGACAGGGACGGCTACACCTTC
cdr3_aa: CASSPRDRDGYTF

clone_size: few
d_call: NA
j_call: TRBJ2-5
v_call: TRBV28
cdr3_nt: TGTGCCAGCAGTTCCGACGGAGAGGGCCAAGAGACCCAGTACTTC
cdr3_aa: CASSSDGEGQETQYF

clone_size: NA
d_call: NA
j_call: TRBJ1-3
v_call: TRBV7-9
cdr3_nt: TGTGCCAGCAGCTATAAGGACACAGGGTTTCCTGGAAACACCATATATTTT
cdr3_aa: CASSYKDTGFPGNTIYF

clone_size: NA
d_call: NA
j_call: TRBJ1-4
v_call: TRBV5-1
cdr3_nt: TGCGCCAGCAGCTTGGGCGAGACAGGTGCAACTAATGAAAAACTGTTTTTT
cdr3_aa: CASSLGETGATNEKLFF

clone_size: NA
d_call: TRBD1
j_call: TRBJ1-2
v_call: TRBV5-1
cdr3_nt: TGCGCCAGCAGCCGTGACAGGGGCGCAGGCTATGGCTACACCTTC
cdr3_aa: CASSRDRGAGYGYTF

clone_size: NA
d_call: NA
j_call: TRBJ1-1
v_call: TRBV6-1
cdr3_nt: TGTGCCAGCAGTCCCATAGTGAACACTGAAGCTTTCTTT
cdr3_aa: CASSPIVNTEAFF

clone_size: few
d_call: TRBD2
j_call: TRBJ2-7
v_call: TRBV27
cdr3_nt: TGTGCCAGCAGTTTCCGCGGGAGTCAGGGCTACGAGCAGTACTTC
cdr3_aa: CASSFRGSQGYEQYF

clone_size: NA
d_call: NA
j_call: TRBJ2-2
v_call: TRBV16
cdr3_nt: TGTGCCAGCAGCCAATCACAGACCGGGGAGCTGTTTTTT
cdr3_aa: CASSQSQTGELFF

clone_size: few
d_call: NA
j_call: TRBJ2-1
v_call: TRBV9
cdr3_nt: TGTGCCAGCAGCCCCACTTCAAAGGGAGTGAGGAATGAGCAGTTCTTC
cdr3_aa: CASSPTSKGVRNEQFF

clone_size: NA
d_call: NA
j_call: TRBJ1-1
v_call: TRBV9
cdr3_nt: TGTGCCAGCAGCGTAGGGGGTTGGGCGACAGTTTCTGAAGCTTTCTTT
cdr3_aa: CASSVGGWATVSEAFF

clone_size: few
d_call: TRBD1
j_call: TRBJ1-2
v_call: TRBV28
cdr3_nt: TGTGCCAACCAGGGGGCTCCGGAAGGCTACACCTTC
cdr3_aa: CANQGAPEGYTF

clone_size: NA
d_call: TRBD2
j_call: TRBJ2-7
v_call: TRBV2
cdr3_nt: TGTGCCAGCAAAAAGGGTAGCGGGAGGGCCTACGAGCAGTACTTC
cdr3_aa: CASKKGSGRAYEQYF

clone_size: few
d_call: TRBD2
j_call: TRBJ2-3
v_call: TRBV11-1
cdr3_nt: TGTGCCAGCAGCTCTGCGGGGGGGGTCACAGATACGCAGTATTTT
cdr3_aa: CASSSAGGVTDTQYF

clone_size: NA
d_call: TRBD2
j_call: TRBJ2-5
v_call: TRBV5-4
cdr3_nt: TGTGCCAGCAGCTCTCCTAGCGGGAGGGAGGAGACCCAGTACTTC
cdr3_aa: CASSSPSGREETQYF

clone_size: NA
d_call: NA
j_call: TRBJ1-1
v_call: TRBV2
cdr3_nt: TGTGCCAGCAGTGAAGGTGGGGAGGCTTTCTTT
cdr3_aa: CASSEGGEAFF

clone_size: NA
d_call: TRBD1
j_call: TRBJ2-7
v_call: TRBV25-1
cdr3_nt: TGTGCCAGCAGCAGACAGGGGGAGGTCTACGAGCAGTACTTC
cdr3_aa: CASSRQGEVYEQYF

clone_size: NA
d_call: TRBD2
j_call: TRBJ2-2
v_call: TRBV9
cdr3_nt: TGTGCCAGCAGCGCGGGAGGGGATACCGGGGAGCTGTTTTTT
cdr3_aa: CASSAGGDTGELFF

clone_size: NA
d_call: NA
j_call: TRBJ2-3
v_call: TRBV7-2
cdr3_nt: TGTGCCAGCCAAAGGATGAGGGCGACAGATACGCAGTATTTT
cdr3_aa: CASQRMRATDTQYF

clone_size: NA
d_call: NA
j_call: TRBJ2-7
v_call: TRBV7-9
cdr3_nt: TGTGCCAGCAGTTTTGGGGGGTCCTACGAGCAGTACTTC
cdr3_aa: CASSFGGSYEQYF

clone_size: NA
d_call: NA
j_call: TRBJ2-2
v_call: TRBV9
cdr3_nt: TGTGCCAGCAGCCCCGTTTACACCGGGGAGCTGTTTTTT
cdr3_aa: CASSPVYTGELFF

clone_size: NA
d_call: TRBD1
j_call: TRBJ2-3
v_call: TRBV7-2
cdr3_nt: TGTGCCAGCAGCCCGACAGGGGGCGACGCAGATACGCAGTATTTT
cdr3_aa: CASSPTGGDADTQYF

clone_size: NA
d_call: NA
j_call: TRBJ1-2
v_call: TRBV5-5
cdr3_nt: TGTGCCAGCAGCTTAGGTGCCGGAGCACCCTATGGCTACACCTTC
cdr3_aa: CASSLGAGAPYGYTF

clone_size: few
d_call: NA
j_call: TRBJ1-2
v_call: TRBV5-4
cdr3_nt: TGTGCCAGCAGTCCGGACGGGGTCCTTGGTGGCTACACCTTC
cdr3_aa: CASSPDGVLGGYTF

clone_size: NA
d_call: NA
j_call: TRBJ2-5
v_call: TRBV27
cdr3_nt: TGTGCCAGCAGTTTATGGTCAGCGACGGAGACCCAGTACTTC
cdr3_aa: CASSLWSATETQYF

clone_size: NA
d_call: TRBD1
j_call: TRBJ1-6
v_call: TRBV25-1
cdr3_nt: TGTGCCAGCAGTGACACAGGGGTGGATTCACCCCTCCACTTT
cdr3_aa: CASSDTGVDSPLHF

clone_size: NA
d_call: TRBD1
j_call: TRBJ2-7
v_call: TRBV6-4
cdr3_nt: TGTGCCAGCAGTGAAAGGACAGGGTCCTACGAGCAGTACTTC
cdr3_aa: CASSERTGSYEQYF

clone_size: NA
d_call: NA
j_call: TRBJ2-3
v_call: TRBV9
cdr3_nt: TGTGCCAGCAGCTTACAGGGTACTAGCACAGATACGCAGTATTTT
cdr3_aa: CASSLQGTSTDTQYF

clone_size: NA
d_call: TRBD1
j_call: TRBJ2-5
v_call: TRBV2
cdr3_nt: TGTGCCGGATACCGAGGGGGCCGGATACAAGAGACCCAGTACTTC
cdr3_aa: CAGYRGGRIQETQYF

clone_size: once
d_call: NA
j_call: TRBJ2-2
v_call: TRBV2
cdr3_nt: TGTGCCAGCAAAAAAAGGGAACTAGCTATGGGGGAGCTGTTTTTT
cdr3_aa: CASKKRELAMGELFF

clone_size: NA
d_call: NA
j_call: TRBJ2-5
v_call: TRBV2
cdr3_nt: TGTGCCAGCAGTACCCACAGCTACCAAGAGACCCAGTACTTC
cdr3_aa: CASSTHSYQETQYF

clone_size: NA
d_call: TRBD2
j_call: TRBJ2-1
v_call: TRBV7-2
cdr3_nt: TGTGCCAGCAGCCCCCGGTGGATGCGGGAGGGCCATGAGCAGTTCTTC
cdr3_aa: CASSPRWMREGHEQFF

clone_size: NA
d_call: NA
j_call: TRBJ2-1
v_call: TRBV7-2
cdr3_nt: TGTGCCAGCAGCTTCTCCTTGAGCTCCTACAATGAGCAGTTCTTC
cdr3_aa: CASSFSLSSYNEQFF

clone_size: many
d_call: TRBD1
j_call: TRBJ1-5
v_call: TRBV2
cdr3_nt: TGTGCCAGCAGTGGGACAGGGATTCAGCCCCAGCATTTT
cdr3_aa: CASSGTGIQPQHF

clone_size: few
d_call: TRBD1
j_call: TRBJ2-7
v_call: TRBV28
cdr3_nt: TGTGCCAGCAGTTCCGTGGGACAGGGAAGAAAAAGCGAGCAGTACTTC
cdr3_aa: CASSSVGQGRKSEQYF

clone_size: NA
d_call: TRBD2
j_call: TRBJ2-1
v_call: TRBV7-2
cdr3_nt: TGTGCCAGCAGCTTCTCTACCCGGACTAGCGGGAGAGGTAATGAGCAGTTCTTC
cdr3_aa: CASSFSTRTSGRGNEQFF

clone_size: few
d_call: TRBD1
j_call: TRBJ1-4
v_call: TRBV5-1
cdr3_nt: TGCGCCAGCAGCTGGACAGGGGCTAATGAAAAACTGTTTTTT
cdr3_aa: CASSWTGANEKLFF

clone_size: NA
d_call: NA
j_call: TRBJ1-5
v_call: TRBV5-6
cdr3_nt: TGTGCCAGCAGCTTGGCGGGGGACGGTCAGCCCCAGCATTTT
cdr3_aa: CASSLAGDGQPQHF

clone_size: NA
d_call: NA
j_call: TRBJ2-5
v_call: TRBV25-1
cdr3_nt: TGTGCCAGCAGTGATCACAAAACAGGGCTGTACCAAGAGACCCAGTACTTC
cdr3_aa: CASSDHKTGLYQETQYF

clone_size: NA
d_call: TRBD2
j_call: TRBJ2-4
v_call: TRBV19
cdr3_nt: TGTGCCAGTAGTATATCGGGGGGACGGACCAAAAACATTCAGTACTTC
cdr3_aa: CASSISGGRTKNIQYF

clone_size: NA
d_call: TRBD1
j_call: TRBJ1-2
v_call: TRBV19
cdr3_nt: TGTGCCAGTTTCAGGGACAGGGGTGATGGCTACACCTTC
cdr3_aa: CASFRDRGDGYTF

clone_size: NA
d_call: TRBD1
j_call: TRBJ1-1
v_call: TRBV6-5
cdr3_nt: TGTGCCAGCAGTTCCCGGACAGGACGCTACACTGAAGCTTTCTTT
cdr3_aa: CASSSRTGRYTEAFF

clone_size: NA
d_call: NA
j_call: TRBJ1-1
v_call: TRBV6-5
cdr3_nt: TGTGCCAGCTGGCGGGGCGGGAACACTGAAGCTTTCTTT
cdr3_aa: CASWRGGNTEAFF

clone_size: NA
d_call: TRBD1
j_call: TRBJ1-2
v_call: TRBV5-6
cdr3_nt: TGTGCCAGCAGCTTGGTTGGGGACAGGGGGCGCCGTTATGGCTACACCTTC
cdr3_aa: CASSLVGDRGRRYGYTF

clone_size: NA
d_call: NA
j_call: TRBJ2-2
v_call: TRBV18
cdr3_nt: TGTGCCAGCTCACCGGACACCAACACCGGGGAGCTGTTTTTT
cdr3_aa: CASSPDTNTGELFF

clone_size: NA
d_call: TRBD1
j_call: TRBJ2-7
v_call: TRBV13
cdr3_nt: TGTGCCAGCAGTTCTCAGAGGGACAGGGGGCTCTACGAGCAGTACTTC
cdr3_aa: CASSSQRDRGLYEQYF

clone_size: NA
d_call: NA
j_call: TRBJ2-3
v_call: TRBV5-7
cdr3_nt: TGTGCCAGCAGCACTAGACTCAGAGCCACGGATACGCAGTATTTT
cdr3_aa: CASSTRLRATDTQYF

clone_size: NA
d_call: TRBD2
j_call: TRBJ2-5
v_call: TRBV7-6
cdr3_nt: TGTGCCAGCAGCTTAGCCTCGGGACTAGCAGGAGAGACCCAGTACTTC
cdr3_aa: CASSLASGLAGETQYF